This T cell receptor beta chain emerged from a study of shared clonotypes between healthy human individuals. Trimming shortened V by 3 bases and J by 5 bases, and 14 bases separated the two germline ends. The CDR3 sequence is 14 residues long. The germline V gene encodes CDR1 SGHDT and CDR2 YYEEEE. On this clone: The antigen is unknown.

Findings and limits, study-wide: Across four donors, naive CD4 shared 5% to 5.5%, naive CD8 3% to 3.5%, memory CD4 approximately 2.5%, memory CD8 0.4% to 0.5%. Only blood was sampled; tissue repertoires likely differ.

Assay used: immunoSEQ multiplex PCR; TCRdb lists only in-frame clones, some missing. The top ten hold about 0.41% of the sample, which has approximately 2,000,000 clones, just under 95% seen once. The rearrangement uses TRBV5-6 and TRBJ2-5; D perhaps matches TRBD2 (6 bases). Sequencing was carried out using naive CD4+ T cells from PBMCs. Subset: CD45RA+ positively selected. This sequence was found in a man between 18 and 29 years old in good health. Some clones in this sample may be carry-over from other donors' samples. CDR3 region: CASSSGPAGETQYF. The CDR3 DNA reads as TGTGCCAGCAGCTCAGGCCCGGCGGGGGAGACCCAGTACTTC.